This T cell receptor (beta chain) was recorded in a study of human T cells and chemical hapten exposure. Study-wide findings and caveats: Compared to controls, expanded TCRs made significantly more large clusters of similar CDR3s.

This clonotype was seen a handful of times. The target antigen is unknown. Time point of the sample: pre-sensitization, week 0. As to treatment: therapeutic diphenylcyclopropenone sensitization with weekly scalp DPC. Extraction of total RNA was performed on unfractionated whole blood. The CDR3 extends over 14 amino acids. With 5 bases clipped from V and 3 bases from J, the junction kept 7 bases outside the gene matches. Germline-derived CDR1 and CDR2 are SGHRS and YFSETQ. Single cDNA molecules in the library carried unique molecular identifiers attached during preparation. MiXCR, applied by TCRdb to the RACE reads, yields one record per CDR3 protein. The sample lists roughly 38,000 distinct CDR3 sequences; 10% to 15% were seen once.

The TCR originated in a woman aged 35 to 49 with alopecia areata. Some clones in this sample may be carry-over from other donors' samples. The specimen comprised whole blood, sampled in connection with sensitization to the hapten diphenylcyclopropenone (DPC). The chain employs TRBV5-1 and TRBJ2-7; TRBD2 aligns across 8 bases. The CDR3, as DNA: TGCGCCAGCAGGTTCTCAGCGGGAGTCTACGAGCAGTACTTC. This translates into CASRFSAGVYEQYF.